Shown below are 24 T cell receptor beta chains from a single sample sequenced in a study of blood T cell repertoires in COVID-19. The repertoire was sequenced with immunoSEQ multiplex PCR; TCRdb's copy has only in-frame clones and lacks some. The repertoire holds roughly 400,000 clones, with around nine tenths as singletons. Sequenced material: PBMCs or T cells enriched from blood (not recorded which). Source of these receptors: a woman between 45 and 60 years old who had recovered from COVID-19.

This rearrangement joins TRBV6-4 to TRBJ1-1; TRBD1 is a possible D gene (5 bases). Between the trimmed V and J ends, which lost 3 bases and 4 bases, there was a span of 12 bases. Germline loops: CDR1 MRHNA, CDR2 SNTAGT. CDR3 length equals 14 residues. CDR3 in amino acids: CASSERGLGTEAFF. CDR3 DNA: TGTGCCAGCAGTGAAAGGGGCCTTGGCACTGAAGCTTTCTTT.

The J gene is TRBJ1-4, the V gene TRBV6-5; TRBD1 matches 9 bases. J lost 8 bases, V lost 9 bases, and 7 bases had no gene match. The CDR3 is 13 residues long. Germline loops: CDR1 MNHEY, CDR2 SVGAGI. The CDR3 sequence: CARHRGRGEKLFF. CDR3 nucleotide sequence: TGTGCCAGACACAGGGGGCGTGGGGAAAAACTGTTTTTT.

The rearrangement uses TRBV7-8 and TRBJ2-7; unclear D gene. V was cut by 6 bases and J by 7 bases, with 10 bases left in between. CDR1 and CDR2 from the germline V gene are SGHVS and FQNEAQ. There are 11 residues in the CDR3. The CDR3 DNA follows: TGTGCCAGCAGTTCCTACTCGGAGCAGTACTTC. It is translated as CASSSYSEQYF.

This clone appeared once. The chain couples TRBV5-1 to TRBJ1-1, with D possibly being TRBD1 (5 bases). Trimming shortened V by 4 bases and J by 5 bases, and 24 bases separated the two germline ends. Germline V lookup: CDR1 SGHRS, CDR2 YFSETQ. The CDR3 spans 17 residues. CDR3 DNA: TGCGCCAGCAGCCCCTCGACGTGGGGGGAAATTTGGACTGAAGCTTTCTTT. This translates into CASSPSTWGEIWTEAFF.

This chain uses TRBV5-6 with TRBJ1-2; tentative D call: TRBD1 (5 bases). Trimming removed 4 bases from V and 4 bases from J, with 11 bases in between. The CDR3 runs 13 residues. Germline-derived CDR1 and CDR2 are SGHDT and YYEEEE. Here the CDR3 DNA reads TGTGCCAGCAGCCGGCCAAGGGGCTATGGCTACACCTTC. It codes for CASSRPRGYGYTF. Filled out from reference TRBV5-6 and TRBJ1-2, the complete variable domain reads DAGVTQSPTHLIKTRGQQVTLRCSPKSGHDTVSWYQQALGQGPQFIFQYYEEEERQRGNFPDRFSGHQFPNYSSELNVNALLLGDSALYLCASSRPRGYGYTFGSGTRLTVV.

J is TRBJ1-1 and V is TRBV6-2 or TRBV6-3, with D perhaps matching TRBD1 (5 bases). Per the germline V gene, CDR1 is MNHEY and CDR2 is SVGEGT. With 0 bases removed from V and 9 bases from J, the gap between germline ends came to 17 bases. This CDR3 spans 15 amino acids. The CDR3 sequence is CASSYSSGIGRQAFF. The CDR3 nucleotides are TGTGCCAGCAGTTACTCTTCAGGGATCGGAAGACAAGCTTTCTTT.

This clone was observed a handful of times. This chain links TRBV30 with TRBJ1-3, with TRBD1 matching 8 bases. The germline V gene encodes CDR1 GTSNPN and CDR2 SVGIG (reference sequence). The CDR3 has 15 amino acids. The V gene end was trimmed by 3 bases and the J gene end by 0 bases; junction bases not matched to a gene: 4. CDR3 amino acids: CAWRRQGYSGNTIYF. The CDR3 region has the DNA TGTGCCTGGAGACGACAGGGGTACTCTGGAAACACCATATATTTT. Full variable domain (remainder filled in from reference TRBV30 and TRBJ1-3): SQTIHQWPATLVQPVGSPLSLECTVEGTSNPNLYWYRQAAGRGLQLLFYSVGIGQISSEVPQNLSASRPQDRQFILSSKKLLLSDSGFYLCAWRRQGYSGNTIYFGEGSWLTVV.

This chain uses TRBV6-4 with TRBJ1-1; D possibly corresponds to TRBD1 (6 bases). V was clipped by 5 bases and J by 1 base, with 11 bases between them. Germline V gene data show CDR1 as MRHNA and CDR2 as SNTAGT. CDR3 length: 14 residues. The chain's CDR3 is CASSSTGENTEAFF. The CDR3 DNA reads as TGTGCCAGCAGTTCGACAGGAGAGAACACTGAAGCTTTCTTT.

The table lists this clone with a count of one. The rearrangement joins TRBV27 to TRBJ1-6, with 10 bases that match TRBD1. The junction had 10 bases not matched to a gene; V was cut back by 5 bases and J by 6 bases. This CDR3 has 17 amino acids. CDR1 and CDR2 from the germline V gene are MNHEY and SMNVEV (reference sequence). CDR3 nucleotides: TGTGCCAGCAGTCCTAACCGTTGGACAGGGGGTAATTCACCCCTCCACTTT. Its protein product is CASSPNRWTGGNSPLHF.

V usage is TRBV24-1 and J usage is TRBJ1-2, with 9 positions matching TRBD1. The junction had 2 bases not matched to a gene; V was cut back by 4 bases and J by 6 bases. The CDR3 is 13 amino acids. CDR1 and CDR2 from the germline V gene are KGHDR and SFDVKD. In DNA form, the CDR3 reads TGTGCCACCAGTGAAACAGGGGGCGATGGCTACACCTTC. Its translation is CATSETGGDGYTF.

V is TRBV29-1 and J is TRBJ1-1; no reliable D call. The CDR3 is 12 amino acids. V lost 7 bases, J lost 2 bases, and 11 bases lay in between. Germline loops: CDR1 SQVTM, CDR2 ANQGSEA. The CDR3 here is CSGGRENTEAFF. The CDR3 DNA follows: TGCAGCGGCGGCAGAGAAAACACTGAAGCTTTCTTT.

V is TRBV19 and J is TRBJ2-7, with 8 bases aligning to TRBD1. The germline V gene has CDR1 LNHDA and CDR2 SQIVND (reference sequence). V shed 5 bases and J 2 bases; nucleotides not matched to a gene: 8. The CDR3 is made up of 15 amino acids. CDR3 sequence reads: CASSAGTGPPYEQYF. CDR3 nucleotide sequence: TGTGCCAGTAGTGCCGGGACAGGTCCCCCCTACGAGCAGTACTTC.

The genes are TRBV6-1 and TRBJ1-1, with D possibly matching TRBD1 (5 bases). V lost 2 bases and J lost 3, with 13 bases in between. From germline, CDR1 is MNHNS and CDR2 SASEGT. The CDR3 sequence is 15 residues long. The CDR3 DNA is TGTGCCAGCAGTGAACTCTATCGGGGGTACACTGAAGCTTTCTTT. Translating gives CASSELYRGYTEAFF.

CDR3 sequence: CASSYNRDGEAFF. The CDR3 DNA is TGTGCCAGCAGTTATAACAGGGATGGTGAAGCTTTCTTT. The chain carries TRBV2 and TRBJ1-1; the D gene is possibly TRBD1 (6 bases). Trimming removed 5 bases at V and 7 bases at J, with 14 bases between. The CDR3 loop spans 13 amino acids. In germline, CDR1 is SNHLY, CDR2 FYNNEI.

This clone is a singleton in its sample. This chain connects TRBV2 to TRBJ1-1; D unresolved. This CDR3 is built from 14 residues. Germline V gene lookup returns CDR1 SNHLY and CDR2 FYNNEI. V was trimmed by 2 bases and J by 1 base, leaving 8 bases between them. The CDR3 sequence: CASSEQAGNTEAFF. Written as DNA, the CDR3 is TGTGCCAGCAGTGAACAGGCTGGGAACACTGAAGCTTTCTTT.

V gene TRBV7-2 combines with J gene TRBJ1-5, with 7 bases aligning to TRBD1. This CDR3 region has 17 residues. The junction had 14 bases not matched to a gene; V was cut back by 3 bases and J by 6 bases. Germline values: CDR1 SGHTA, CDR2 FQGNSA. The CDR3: CASSLTYSGTVFQPQHF. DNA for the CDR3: TGTGCCAGCAGCTTGACGTACTCCGGGACAGTGTTTCAGCCCCAGCATTTT.

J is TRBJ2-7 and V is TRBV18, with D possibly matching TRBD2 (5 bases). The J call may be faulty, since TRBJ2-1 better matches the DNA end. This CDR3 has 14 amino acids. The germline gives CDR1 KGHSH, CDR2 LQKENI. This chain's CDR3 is CASSPQKSDYEQFF. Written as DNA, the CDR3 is TGTGCCAGCTCACCACAGAAGTCCGACTACGAGCAGTTCTTC.

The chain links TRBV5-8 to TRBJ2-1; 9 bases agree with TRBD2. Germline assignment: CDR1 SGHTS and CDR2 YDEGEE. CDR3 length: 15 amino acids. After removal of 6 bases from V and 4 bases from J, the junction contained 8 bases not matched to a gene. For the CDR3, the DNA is TGTGCCAGCAAACATAGCGGGGGATTTTACAATGAGCAGTTCTTC. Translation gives CASKHSGGFYNEQFF.

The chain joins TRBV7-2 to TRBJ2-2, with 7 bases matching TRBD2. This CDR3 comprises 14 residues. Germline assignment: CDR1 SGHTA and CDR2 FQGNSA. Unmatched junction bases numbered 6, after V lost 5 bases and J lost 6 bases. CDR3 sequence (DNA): TGTGCCAGCAGCCAACGACGGGGGGCCGGGGAGCTGTTTTTT. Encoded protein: CASSQRRGAGELFF.

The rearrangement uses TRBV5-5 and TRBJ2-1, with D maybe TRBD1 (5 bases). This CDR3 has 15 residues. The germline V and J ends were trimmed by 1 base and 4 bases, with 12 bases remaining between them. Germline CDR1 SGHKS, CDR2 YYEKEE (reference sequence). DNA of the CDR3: TGTGCCAGCAGCTTGCGCCAGGGATTATACAATGAGCAGTTCTTC. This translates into CASSLRQGLYNEQFF.

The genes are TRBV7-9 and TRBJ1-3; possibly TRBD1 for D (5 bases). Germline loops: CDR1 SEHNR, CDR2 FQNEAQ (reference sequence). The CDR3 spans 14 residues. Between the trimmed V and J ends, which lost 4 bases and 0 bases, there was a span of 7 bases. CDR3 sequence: CASSYTGSGNTIYF. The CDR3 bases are TGTGCCAGCAGCTATACAGGCTCTGGAAACACCATATATTTT.

CDR3 sequence reads: CASSSGSRAEAFF. CDR3 nucleotide sequence: TGTGCCAGCAGTTCAGGGTCCCGAGCTGAAGCTTTCTTT. This chain joins TRBV12-3 or TRBV12-4 and TRBJ1-1; D possibly corresponds to TRBD1 (5 bases). Trimming pared 4 bases from V and 6 bases from J, leaving 12 bases between. The CDR3 is made up of 13 amino acids.

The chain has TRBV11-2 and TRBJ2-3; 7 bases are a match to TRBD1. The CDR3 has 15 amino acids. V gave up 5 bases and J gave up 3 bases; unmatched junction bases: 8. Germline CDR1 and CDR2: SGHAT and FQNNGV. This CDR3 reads CASSLGQVRTDTQYF. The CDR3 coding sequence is TGTGCCAGCAGCCTTGGACAGGTTCGGACAGATACGCAGTATTTT. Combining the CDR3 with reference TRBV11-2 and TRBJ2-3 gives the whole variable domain EAGVAQSPRYKIIEKRQSVAFWCNPISGHATLYWYQQILGQGPKLLIQFQNNGVVDDSQLPKDRFSAERLKGVDSTLKIQPAKLEDSAVYLCASSLGQVRTDTQYFGPGTRLTVL.

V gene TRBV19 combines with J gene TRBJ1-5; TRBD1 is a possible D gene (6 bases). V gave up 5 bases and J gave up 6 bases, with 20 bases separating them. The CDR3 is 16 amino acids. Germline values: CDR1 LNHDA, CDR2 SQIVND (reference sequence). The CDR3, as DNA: TGTGCCAGTAGTCCCGAGGGCCGAGGGGGAAGTCAGCCCCAGCATTTT. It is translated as CASSPEGRGGSQPQHF. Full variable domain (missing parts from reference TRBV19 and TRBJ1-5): DGGITQSPKYLFRKEGQNVTLSCEQNLNHDAMYWYRQDPGQGLRLIYYSQIVNDFQKGDIAEGYSVSREKKESFPLTVTSAQKNPTAFYLCASSPEGRGGSQPQHFGDGTRLSIL.